Each of the 21 T cell receptor beta chains below was sequenced from the same sample in a study of tumor-infiltrating lymphocytes in primary liver carcinoma (dated by TCRdb to 2017 to 2019). Total RNA and DNA were co-extracted from approximately 20-30 mg of bulk tissue with the AllPrep DNA/RNA mini kit, without cell sorting. The sequencer listed for this sample is Illumina HiSeq 2500. A constant-region primer and ProtoScript II reverse transcriptase were used to reverse-transcribe TCRbeta-specific cDNA from roughly 500 ng total RNA. TCRbeta libraries were built with three nested multiplex PCR rounds, a slightly modified ARM-PCR procedure. Each of the first two PCR rounds ran for approximately 11 cycles using multiplex TRBV1-TRBV30 forward primers together with a Cbeta reverse primer. The public reads were reanalyzed by TCRdb: fastp trimming at Q25, MiXCR alignment, in-frame beta chains only. Every distinct CDR3 protein forms one entry, paired with its most common genes and DNA. Present in this sample are just under 55,000 distinct CDR3 sequences, about 80% of which were seen just once. The top ten clones comprise roughly 26% of the sample.

Material for sequencing was liver tumor tissue from sampling region 2. The sample's cell subset or site label, in plain terms: tumor region T2, inferior pole. The origin of the receptors is a middle-aged man with primary liver carcinoma and hepatitis B virus infection.

A note on this clonotype: At one end the junction does not follow the germline gene, possibly because of a read error. The CDR3 sequence is CASSRTEFNEQFF. CDR3 sequence (DNA): TGTGCCAGCAGCCGGACGGAGTTCAATGAACAGTTCTTC. This chain joins TRBV6-6 and TRBJ2-1, with no clear D. Germline CDR1 and CDR2: MNHNY and SVGAGI (reference sequence). The CDR3 consists of 13 residues.

This chain connects TRBV30 to TRBJ2-7, with D perhaps matching TRBD2 (7 bases). Trimming removed 5 bases at V and 12 bases at J, with 23 bases between. This CDR3 has 13 residues. CDR1 and CDR2 (germline): GTSNPN, SVGIG (reference sequence). Here the CDR3 DNA reads TGTGCCTGGTCCGGGGGGCTAGCAGGTATTCGGTACTTC. This encodes CAWSGGLAGIRYF.

In regard to this clonotype: Relative to the germline gene, one junction end is altered; a read error may explain this. The CDR3 sequence: CASSFTWAGNEKLFF. The DNA for the CDR3 is TGTGCCAGTAGTTTCACGTGGGCGGGGAATGAAAAACTGTTTTTT. V and J are TRBV6-5 and TRBJ1-4; D remains ambiguous. This CDR3 spans 15 amino acids. Per the germline V gene, CDR1 is MNHEY and CDR2 is SVGAGI.

This clonotype was recorded at least ten times. The genes are TRBV28 and TRBJ2-7; D ambiguous. Germline V gene data show CDR1 as MDHEN and CDR2 as SYDVKM. V was clipped by 6 bases and J by 4 bases, with 13 bases between them. The CDR3 sequence is 13 residues long. CDR3 region: CASRSGPRYEQYF. CDR3 sequence (DNA): TGTGCCAGCAGATCCGGGCCCCGTTACGAGCAGTACTTC.

With regard to this clonotype: The germline gene is not matched at one end of the junction; a read error may be the cause. V gene TRBV6-6 combines with J gene TRBJ1-5; perhaps TRBD1 as D (5 bases). Germline values: CDR1 MNHNY, CDR2 SVGAGI (reference sequence). The CDR3 covers 18 residues. CDR3 sequence (DNA): TGTGCCAGCAGGCGGGATGGCAGGGTATGTACGGGCAATCAGCTCCAGCATTTT. This sequence encodes CASRRDGRVCTGNQLQHF.

With respect to this clonotype: Here the CDR3 omits its conserved ending phenylalanine or tryptophan, so a read error is the likely source. This chain joins TRBV11-2 and TRBJ2-2; 10 bases are a match to TRBD1. Germline V gene sequence: CDR1 SGHAT, CDR2 FQNNGV. This CDR3 comprises 13 residues. V lost 10 bases to trimming and J lost 4 bases; unmatched junction nucleotides: 3. The CDR3 protein is CAMGQGITGELFV. CDR3 nucleotides: TGTGCCATGGGACAGGGGATCACCGGGGAGCTGTTTGTT.

This clonotype occurred many times. V gene TRBV30 combines with J gene TRBJ2-1; weak D call: TRBD2 (5 bases). V lost 0 bases and J 9 bases, leaving 6 bases between the germline ends. The CDR3 has 11 amino acids. CDR1 is GTSNPN and CDR2 is SVGIG in the germline V gene (reference sequence). The CDR3, as DNA: TGTGCCTGGAGTGTTGAGGGTGAGCAGTTCTTC. Amino acids: CAWSVEGEQFF.

As concerns this clonotype: This CDR3 fails to terminate in the conserved phenylalanine or tryptophan, so it likely reflects a read error. The chain employs TRBV4-1 and TRBJ2-7; no definite D call. The CDR3 extends over 16 amino acids. CDR1 and CDR2 (germline): MGHRA, YSYEKL. Trimming pared 4 bases from V and 4 bases from J, leaving 20 bases between. CDR3 sequence: CASSPDRSSRPYEQYI. The CDR3 DNA sequence: TGCGCCAGCAGCCCCGATCGGTCGAGCAGACCTTACGAGCAGTACATA.

For this clonotype: At one boundary the junction diverges from the germline segment, which might be a read error. This chain uses TRBV29-1 with TRBJ2-6; D possibly matches TRBD1 or TRBD2 (7 bases each). Germline V CDR1 and CDR2: SQVTM, ANQGSEA. CDR3 size: 13 residues. CDR3 nucleotides: TGCAGTGTGATGACAGGGAGGGCCAACTTCCTGACTTTC. Residues: CSVMTGRANFLTF. Full variable domain (rest looked up from reference TRBV29-1 and TRBJ2-6): SAVISQKPSRDICQRGTSLTIQCQVDSQVTMMFWYRQQPGQSLTLIATANQGSEATYESGFVIDKFPISRPNLTFSTLTVSNMSPEDSSIYLCSVMTGRANFLTFGAGSRLTVL.

With respect to this clonotype: The final CDR3 position lacks the conserved phenylalanine or tryptophan, pointing to a likely read error. V is TRBV7-8 and J is TRBJ2-3, with D perhaps matching TRBD1 (5 bases). CDR3 length: 15 amino acids. The germline gives CDR1 SGHVS, CDR2 FQNEAQ. V was clipped by 5 bases and J by 2 bases, with 14 bases between them. CDR3 in amino acids: CASSPTVQNTDTQYL. CDR3 coding DNA: TGTGCCAGCAGCCCGACAGTCCAAAACACAGATACGCAGTATTTG.

Regarding this clonotype: The junction and the germline gene differ at one end; a read error may be behind it. The chain recombines TRBV7-8 with TRBJ2-5; 9 bases fit TRBD2. CDR1 and CDR2 from the germline V gene are SGHVS and FQNEAQ. The length of the CDR3 is 17 residues. The CDR3 here is CAISLKGGGRVGETQYF. DNA of the CDR3: TGTGCCATCAGCTTAAAGGGAGGCGGGAGGGTCGGAGAGACCCAGTACTTC.

The chain is built from TRBV30 and TRBJ2-5, with D perhaps assigned TRBD1 or TRBD2 (6 bases each). V lost 0 bases to trimming and J lost 7 bases, with 21 bases between them. Germline assignment: CDR1 GTSNPN and CDR2 SVGIG (reference sequence). The CDR3 length is 16 residues. The CDR3 region is CAWSVYRTGAFRTQYF. CDR3 nucleotide sequence: TGTGCCTGGAGTGTATACCGGACGGGGGCGTTTCGGACCCAGTACTTC. Combining the CDR3 with reference TRBV30 and TRBJ2-5 gives the whole variable domain SQTIHQWPATLVQPVGSPLSLECTVEGTSNPNLYWYRQAAGRGLQLLFYSVGIGQISSEVPQNLSASRPQDRQFILSSKKLLLSDSGFYLCAWSVYRTGAFRTQYFGPGTRLLVL.

With regard to this clonotype: A single base separates this from a much larger clone, so it may be a read error. V and J are TRBV6-2 or TRBV6-3 and TRBJ2-7; D is tentatively TRBD1 or TRBD2 (5 bases each). V was trimmed by 6 bases and J by 2 bases, leaving 14 bases between them. This CDR3 has 14 residues. CDR1 and CDR2 from the germline V gene are MNHEY and SVGEGT. The CDR3 DNA sequence: TGTGCCAGCAGCTCCGGGACGCTGGCCTACGAGCAGTACTTC. It codes for CASSSGTLAYEQYF.

Details on this clonotype: A read error may explain this, as a much larger clone is one base away. The J gene is TRBJ2-5, the V gene TRBV28; 13 nucleotides line up with TRBD2. CDR1 and CDR2 from the germline V gene are MDHEN and SYDVKM. With V trimmed by 6 bases and J by 2 bases, 12 bases remained unmatched. The CDR3 has 18 residues. Written as DNA, the CDR3 is TGTGCCAGCAGACTAACTAGCGGGAGGGGTCGGTGGCAAGAGACCCAGTACTTC. This codes for CASRLTSGRGRWQETQYF.

Details on this clonotype: A read error is possible here, since a much larger clone lies one base away. This chain uses TRBV24-1 with TRBJ2-1; D unclear. This CDR3 comprises 15 residues. From germline, CDR1 is KGHDR and CDR2 SFDVKD. The CDR3 spells CVTSEDPTPYNEQFF. The CDR3 DNA is TGTGTCACCAGTGAGGATCCTACTCCATACAATGAGCAGTTCTTC.

Remarks on this clonotype: Germline is not matched at one junction end, which may reflect a read error. The chain employs TRBV10-3 and TRBJ2-3; perhaps TRBD2 as D (6 bases). The CDR3 covers 14 residues. CDR1 and CDR2 (germline): ENHRY, SYGVKD. CDR3: CAISARDLGDMQYF. For the CDR3, the DNA is TGTGCCATCAGTGCCCGGGACTTGGGAGATATGCAGTATTTT.

This clonotype came up many times. J is TRBJ1-3 and V is TRBV6-1; D gene uncertain. Germline CDR1 and CDR2: MNHNS and SASEGT. The CDR3 extends over 13 amino acids. Trimming removed 10 bases at V and 0 bases at J, with 10 bases between. This CDR3 reads CATSEISGNTIYF. CDR3 DNA sequence: TGTGCCACGTCGGAAATCTCTGGAAACACCATATATTTT.

Comments on this clonotype: A junction boundary mismatches the germline segment, possibly from a read error. The rearrangement uses TRBV12-5 and TRBJ1-1; no clear D gene. Per germline, CDR1 LGHNT and CDR2 FRNRAP. This CDR3 is 11 amino acids long. The CDR3 sequence is CASGFDTEAFF. DNA for the CDR3: TGTGCGAGTGGTTTCGACACTGAAGCTTTCTTT.

Points on this clonotype: A much larger clone differs from this one at a single base, so this may be a read error. The chain carries TRBV30 and TRBJ1-2; a possible D gene is TRBD1 (6 bases). Germline V gene sequence: CDR1 GTSNPN, CDR2 SVGIG (reference sequence). CDR3 length: 14 amino acids. The chain's CDR3 is CAWADRPANCGYTF. CDR3 nucleotide sequence: TGTGCCTGGGCAGACAGGCCAGCTAACTGTGGCTACACCTTC.

This clonotype qualifies as medium-sized. J is TRBJ2-1 and V is TRBV5-1, with 13 bases matching TRBD2. Looked up from germline, CDR1 is SGHRS and CDR2 is YFSETQ. The CDR3 covers 16 residues. V lost 0 bases to trimming and J lost 7 bases; unmatched junction nucleotides: 4. The CDR3 loop reads CASSLGGTSGTNEQFF. In DNA form, the CDR3 reads TGCGCCAGCAGCTTGGGGGGGACTAGCGGGACGAATGAGCAGTTCTTC.

Of note for this clonotype: Compared with germline, one end of the junction differs, possibly owing to a read error. J is TRBJ2-1 and V is TRBV10-3; TRBD2 matches 9 bases. The CDR3 has 15 residues. CDR1 is ENHRY, CDR2 SYGVKD, per germline. CDR3 loop: CAIIERTSAYNEQFF. The CDR3 bases are TGTGCCATCATTGAGCGGACTAGCGCCTACAATGAGCAGTTCTTC.